This T cell receptor (beta chain) was captured in a study of blood T cell repertoires in COVID-19. In the study overall: The study drew acute and convalescent COVID-19 samples from the United States, Italy and Spain. PBMCs, B-cell-depleted T cells, or T cells provided the cDNA or gDNA that made up the material.

Methods used by the authors: Amplified reference gene primers provided the basis for estimating nucleated cell counts. Clones were read by immunoSEQ multiplex PCR, and TCRdb kept only the in-frame ones, dropping some. Clonal size and the V and J genes are those of that table, whereas D and trimming came from the DNA. The repertoire holds about 160,000 clones, with 70% to 85% as singletons. The CDR3 is 14 amino acids. Germline V gene sequence: CDR1 SNHLY, CDR2 FYNNEI. The V end was cut by 3 bases, the J end by 2 bases, with 10 bases between. The table lists this clone with a count of one. This sequence joins TRBV2 and TRBJ1-1, with D hard to call. The TCR originated in a woman aged 80 or over with acute or convalescent COVID-19. Sequencing was carried out using peripheral blood. The CDR3 loop is CASSEDLENTEAFF. CDR3 nucleotide sequence: TGTGCCAGCAGTGAGGACTTAGAAAACACTGAAGCTTTCTTT.